This T cell receptor (beta chain) is drawn from a study of beta chain features in type 1 diabetes. The study's findings and limits: VDJ junctions in type 1 diabetes patients carried more deletions and fewer insertions.

Germline V gene sequence: CDR1 KGHSH, CDR2 LQKENI. V lost 3 bases and J lost 2, with 7 bases in between. The length of the CDR3 is 13 residues. What was sequenced were expressed TCRB transcripts, since all of the isolated RNA had been reverse transcribed. TCRdb's copy holds only in-frame clones and misses some; the assay was immunoSEQ multiplex PCR. The table records a few hundred thousand clones, roughly 13% of them present only once. This clone came up a few times. Its matching antigen is unknown. Sorting that relied on CD45RO/CCR7/CD25/CD127/CD95/CD27 yielded CD4+ naive, central memory, regulatory and stem cell-like memory cells.

The sequencing sample was made of naive CD4+ T cells from blood. This sequence originates from a young man in good health. This rearrangement joins TRBV18 to TRBJ2-5; no reliable D call. Written as DNA, the CDR3 is TGTGCCAGCTCACCCACTATACAAGAGACCCAGTACTTC. Amino acids: CASSPTIQETQYF.